One TCR beta chain is described in this entry. What it recognizes is unknown. Data came from immunoSEQ multiplex PCR; TCRdb stores just in-frame clones and leaves some out. The table lists about 29,000 clones, roughly 96% of them singletons. The ends lost 2 bases at V and 3 bases at J; junction bases unmatched: 5. CDR3 size: 15 residues. Germline V gene data show CDR1 as LGHNA and CDR2 as YNFKEQ. The data derive from a study of regulatory and conventional T cells in RAG deficiency. Findings of the study overall: Shorter CDR3s in all patient subsets; >85% Treg-Tconv overlap in Omenn. Shannon entropy fell and Simpson indices rose in RAG-deficient patients.

Blood CD4+ CD25-low CD127-high conventional T cells supplied the genomic DNA template. This same sample was also taken into another study, of regulatory T cells. Turning to that study: Amplification used 52 TRBV primers and 13 TRBJ primers.

The TCR sequence derives from a human donor in good health. Material for sequencing was CD25- CD4+ T cells sorted from blood. The rearrangement uses TRBV4-2 and TRBJ2-3; TRBD1 agrees at 7 bases. The CDR3 bases are TGTGCCAGCAGCCAAAACGGACAGGAGACAGATACGCAGTATTTT. This translates into CASSQNGQETDTQYF.